These T cell receptor beta chains were read from a single sample in a study of metastatic and nonmetastatic thyroid tumors. Via MiXCR, TCRdb re-called the PCR reads. This sample has 30,000 to 35,000 clones, with 25% to 30% found just once. The material sequenced was blood. Every receptor here comes from a female donor with papillary thyroid cancer or a benign thyroid nodule (not recorded which). Some clones in this sample may be carry-over from other donors' samples. CDR3s include the opening cysteine and the closing phenylalanine or tryptophan. Clone size is not always given. Where it is, it says once, few, many or a class for expanded clones.

CDR3 protein: CASSSHRTSGYNEQFF; clone size: few; V gene: TRBV3-1
CDR3 protein: CARSSGPYSYEQFF; clone size: -; V gene: TRBV7-2
CDR3 protein: CASSTPPPGNQGGSPLHF; clone size: many; V gene: TRBV19
CDR3 protein: CASSLGYSNQPQHF; clone size: many; V gene: TRBV7-9
CDR3 protein: CASSGQVYGYTF; clone size: few; V gene: TRBV2
CDR3 protein: CASSLGDRGDEQFF; clone size: many; V gene: TRBV7-3
CDR3 protein: CASRGVGTGKIYEQFF; clone size: many; V gene: TRBV5-1
CDR3 protein: CASSKTTSGLGAQYF; clone size: many; V gene: TRBV6-1
CDR3 protein: CASSEGGTVNQPQHF; clone size: -; V gene: TRBV6-1
CDR3 protein: CASSPPGLAASTDTQYF; clone size: many; V gene: TRBV4-1
CDR3 protein: CSAWDRGDSQPQHF; clone size: -; V gene: TRBV20-1
CDR3 protein: CSASYLGLAGGATRYNEQFF; clone size: -; V gene: TRBV20-1
CDR3 protein: CASSLAGFSVPYNEQFF; clone size: many; V gene: TRBV28
CDR3 protein: CASSRGGRSSETQYF; clone size: few; V gene: TRBV2
CDR3 protein: CAWSSGWQETQYF; clone size: many; V gene: TRBV30